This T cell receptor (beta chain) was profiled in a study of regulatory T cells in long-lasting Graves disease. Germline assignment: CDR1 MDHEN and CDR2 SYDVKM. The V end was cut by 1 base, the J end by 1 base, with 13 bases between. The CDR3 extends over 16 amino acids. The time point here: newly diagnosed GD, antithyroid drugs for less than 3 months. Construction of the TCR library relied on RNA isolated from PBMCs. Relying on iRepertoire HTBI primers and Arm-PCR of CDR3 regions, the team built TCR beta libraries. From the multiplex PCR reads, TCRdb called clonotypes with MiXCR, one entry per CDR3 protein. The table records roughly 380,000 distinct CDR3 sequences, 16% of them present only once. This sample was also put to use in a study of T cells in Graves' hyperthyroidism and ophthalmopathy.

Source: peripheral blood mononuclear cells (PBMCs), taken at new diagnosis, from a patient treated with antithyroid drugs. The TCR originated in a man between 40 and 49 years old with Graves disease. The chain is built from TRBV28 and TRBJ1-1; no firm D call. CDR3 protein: CASSLFEGLENTEAFF. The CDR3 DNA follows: TGTGCCAGCAGTTTATTCGAGGGCTTGGAGAACACTGAAGCTTTCTTT.